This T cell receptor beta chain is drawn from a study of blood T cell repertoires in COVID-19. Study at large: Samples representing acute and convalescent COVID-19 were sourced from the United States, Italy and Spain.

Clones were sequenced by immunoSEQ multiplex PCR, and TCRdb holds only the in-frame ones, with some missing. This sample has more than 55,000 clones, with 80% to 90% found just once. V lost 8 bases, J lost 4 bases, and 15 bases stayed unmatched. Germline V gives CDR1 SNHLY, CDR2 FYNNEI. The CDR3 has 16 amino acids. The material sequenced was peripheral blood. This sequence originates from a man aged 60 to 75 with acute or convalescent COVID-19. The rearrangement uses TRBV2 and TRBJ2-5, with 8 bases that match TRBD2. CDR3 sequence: CASSSGFGGLVETQYF. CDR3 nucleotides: TGTGCCAGCTCAAGCGGGTTTGGGGGACTAGTAGAGACCCAGTACTTC.